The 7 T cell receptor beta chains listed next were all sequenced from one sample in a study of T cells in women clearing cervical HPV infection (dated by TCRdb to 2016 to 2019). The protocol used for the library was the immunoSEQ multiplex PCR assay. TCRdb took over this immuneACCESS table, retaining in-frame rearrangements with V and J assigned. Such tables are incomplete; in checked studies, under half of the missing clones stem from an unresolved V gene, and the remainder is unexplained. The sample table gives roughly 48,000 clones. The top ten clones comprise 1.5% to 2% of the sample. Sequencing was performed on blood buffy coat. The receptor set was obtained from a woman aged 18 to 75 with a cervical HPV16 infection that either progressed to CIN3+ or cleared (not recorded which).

CDR3 amino acids: CSVVDSLNQPQHF. Incomplete CDR3 DNA: TGCAGCGTCGTGGACAGTCTCAATCAGCCC. This chain connects TRBV29-1 to TRBJ1-5; TRBD1 might be the D (6 bases). The read terminates 3 residues ahead of where the CDR3 ends, so the germline J gene completes it. Germline CDR1 and CDR2: SQVTM and ANQGSEA. V was shortened by 6 bases and J by 3 bases, with 12 bases between the two germline ends. This CDR3 contains 13 residues.

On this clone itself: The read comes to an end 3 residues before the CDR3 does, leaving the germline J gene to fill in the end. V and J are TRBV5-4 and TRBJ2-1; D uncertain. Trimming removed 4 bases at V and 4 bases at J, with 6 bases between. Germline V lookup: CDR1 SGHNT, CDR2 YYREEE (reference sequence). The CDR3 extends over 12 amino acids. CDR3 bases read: TGTGCCAGCAGCCCGGGTTACAATGAG. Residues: CASSPGYNE. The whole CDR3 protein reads CASSPGYNEQFF.

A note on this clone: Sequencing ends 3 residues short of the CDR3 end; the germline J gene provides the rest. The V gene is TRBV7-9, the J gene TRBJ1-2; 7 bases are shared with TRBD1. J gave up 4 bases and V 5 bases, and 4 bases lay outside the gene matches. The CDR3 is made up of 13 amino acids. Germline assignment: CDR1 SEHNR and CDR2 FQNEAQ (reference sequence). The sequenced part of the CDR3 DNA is TGTGCCAGCAGCCCGGACAGGTCCTATGGC. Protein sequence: CASSPDRSYG. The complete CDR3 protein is CASSPDRSYGYTF.

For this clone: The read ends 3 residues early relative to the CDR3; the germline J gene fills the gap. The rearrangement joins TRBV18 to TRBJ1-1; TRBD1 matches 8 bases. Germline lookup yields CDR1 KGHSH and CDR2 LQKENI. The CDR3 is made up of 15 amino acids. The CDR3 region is CASSPVQGAYNEAFF. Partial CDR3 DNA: TGTGCCAGCTCACCGGTCCAGGGGGCCTACAATGAG.

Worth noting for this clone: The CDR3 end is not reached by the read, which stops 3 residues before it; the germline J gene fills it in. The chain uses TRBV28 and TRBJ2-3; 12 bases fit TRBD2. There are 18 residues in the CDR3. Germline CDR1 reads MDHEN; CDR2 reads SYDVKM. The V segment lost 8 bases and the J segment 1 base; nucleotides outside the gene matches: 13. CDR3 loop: CASQLAGGSGGGTDTQYF. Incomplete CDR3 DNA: TGTGCCAGCCAACTAGCGGGGGGCAGTGGCGGAGGCACAGATACG. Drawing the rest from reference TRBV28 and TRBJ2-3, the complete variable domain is DVKVTQSSRYLVKRTGEKVFLECVQDMDHENMFWYRQDPGLGLRLIYFSYDVKMKEKGDIPEGYSVSREKKERFSLILESASTNQTSMYLCASQLAGGSGGGTDTQYFGPGTRLTVL.

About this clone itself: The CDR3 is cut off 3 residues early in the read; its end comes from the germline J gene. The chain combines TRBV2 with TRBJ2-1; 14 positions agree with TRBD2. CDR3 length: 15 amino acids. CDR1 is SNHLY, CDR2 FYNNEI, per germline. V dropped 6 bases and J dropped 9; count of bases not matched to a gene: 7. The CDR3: CASSSTSGRAGEQFF. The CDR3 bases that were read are TGTGCCAGCAGCTCGACTAGCGGGAGGGCCGGTGAG.

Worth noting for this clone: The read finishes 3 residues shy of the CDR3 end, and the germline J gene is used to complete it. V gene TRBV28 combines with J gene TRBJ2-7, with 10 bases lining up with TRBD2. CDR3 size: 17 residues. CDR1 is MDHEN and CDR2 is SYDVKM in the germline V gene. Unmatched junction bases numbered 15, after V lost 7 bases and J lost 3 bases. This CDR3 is CASTQPRLAGEFYEQYF. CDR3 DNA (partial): TGTGCCAGCACCCAACCCCGGCTAGCGGGAGAATTCTACGAG.